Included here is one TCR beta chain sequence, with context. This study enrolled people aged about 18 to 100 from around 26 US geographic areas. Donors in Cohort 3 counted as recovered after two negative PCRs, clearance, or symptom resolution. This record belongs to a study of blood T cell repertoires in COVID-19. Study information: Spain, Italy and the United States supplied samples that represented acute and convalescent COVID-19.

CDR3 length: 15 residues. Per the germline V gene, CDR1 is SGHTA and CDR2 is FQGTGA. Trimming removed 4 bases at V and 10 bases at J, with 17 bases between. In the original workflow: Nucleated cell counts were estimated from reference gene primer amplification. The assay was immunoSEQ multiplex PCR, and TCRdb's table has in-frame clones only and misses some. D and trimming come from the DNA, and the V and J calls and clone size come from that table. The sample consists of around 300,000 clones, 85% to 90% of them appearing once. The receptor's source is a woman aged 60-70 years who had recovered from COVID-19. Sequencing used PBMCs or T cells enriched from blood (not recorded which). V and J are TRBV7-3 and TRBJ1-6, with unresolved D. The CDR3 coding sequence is TGTGCCAGCAGCTCCACCCCGGGTTTAGGATCACCCCTCCACTTT. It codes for CASSSTPGLGSPLHF.